Listed below are T cell receptor beta chains from one sample, sequenced in a study of blood T cell repertoires in COVID-19. Assay used: immunoSEQ multiplex PCR; TCRdb lists only in-frame clones, some missing. The sample comprises fewer than 150,000 clones, about 90% of which are singletons, and around 20% rests with the top ten. Sequencing input: peripheral blood. The source of these receptors is a woman between 45 and 65 years old who had recovered from COVID-19. Both conserved end residues are part of each CDR3. Fields, in order: CDR3 length, J gene, V gene, CDR3 protein.

16 TRBJ2-6 TRBV4-1 CASREGAGSGANVLTF
18 TRBJ2-2 TRBV7-6 CASSTALAAGTNTGELFF
15 TRBJ1-5 TRBV19 CASKVGATGNQPQHF
15 TRBJ2-7 TRBV5-1 CASSRGQGATYEQYF
15 TRBJ2-7 TRBV9 CASSLSGGPPYEQYF
15 TRBJ2-1 TRBV30 CAWRLDGRAGNEQFF
16 TRBJ1-2 TRBV18 CASSPAHFTGNYGYTF
13 TRBJ2-7 TRBV29-1 CSARQGYSYEQYF
15 TRBJ2-5 TRBV10-3 CAISEAGGRQETQYF
17 TRBJ2-1 TRBV29-1 CSVVGRTGLAAINEQFF
15 TRBJ1-2 TRBV18 CASSPRTGGLYGYTF
13 TRBJ1-1 TRBV5-1 CASSLAGQSGAFF
12 TRBJ1-1 TRBV6-5 CASRGRNTEAFF
14 TRBJ1-5 TRBV7-8 CASSLDGVGQPQHF
13 TRBJ1-2 TRBV2 CASRSTDRYGYTF
15 TRBJ2-5 TRBV9 CASSVGEGAGETQYF
14 TRBJ1-2 TRBV2 CASSPRGSTGGYTF
14 TRBJ2-1 TRBV9 CASSVTYSYNEQFF
15 TRBJ2-2 TRBV9 CASSVDYVASGELFF
13 TRBJ2-7 TRBV6-2/TRBV6-3 CASSRTGAYEQYF
14 TRBJ2-1 TRBV7-2 CASSPGGVLDEQFF
11 TRBJ2-1 TRBV20-1 CSASLVNEQFF
13 TRBJ1-1 TRBV5-6 CASSWGRGTEAFF